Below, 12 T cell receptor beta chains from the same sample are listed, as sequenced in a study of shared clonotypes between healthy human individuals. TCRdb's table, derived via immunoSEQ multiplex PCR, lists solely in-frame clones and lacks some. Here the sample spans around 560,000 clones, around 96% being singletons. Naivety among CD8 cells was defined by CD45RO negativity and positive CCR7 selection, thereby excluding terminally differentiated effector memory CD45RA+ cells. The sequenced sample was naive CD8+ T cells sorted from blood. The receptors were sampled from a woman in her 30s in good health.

This CDR3 is CASSHLEPGQGSYEQYF. The CDR3 region has the DNA TGCGCCAGCAGCCACCTCGAACCGGGACAGGGTTCCTACGAGCAGTACTTC. The rearrangement uses TRBV4-1 and TRBJ2-5, with 9 bases lining up with TRBD1. TRBJ2-7 explains the end of the DNA better; the J call may be wrong. The CDR3 sequence is 17 residues long. CDR1 and CDR2 from the germline V gene are MGHRA and YSYEKL.

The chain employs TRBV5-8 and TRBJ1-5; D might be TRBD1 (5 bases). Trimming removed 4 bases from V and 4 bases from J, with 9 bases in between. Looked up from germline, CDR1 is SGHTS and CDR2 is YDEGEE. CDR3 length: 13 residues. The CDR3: CASSRDRNQPQHF. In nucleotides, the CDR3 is TGTGCCAGCAGCCGTGACAGAAATCAGCCCCAGCATTTT.

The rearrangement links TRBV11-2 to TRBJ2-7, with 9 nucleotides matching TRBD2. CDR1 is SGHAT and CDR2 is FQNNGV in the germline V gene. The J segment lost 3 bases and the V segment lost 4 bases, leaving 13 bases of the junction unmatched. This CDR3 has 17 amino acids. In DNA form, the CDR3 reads TGTGCCAGCAGCTCAGATGTCCTAGCGGGAATTCTCTACGAGCAGTACTTC. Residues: CASSSDVLAGILYEQYF.

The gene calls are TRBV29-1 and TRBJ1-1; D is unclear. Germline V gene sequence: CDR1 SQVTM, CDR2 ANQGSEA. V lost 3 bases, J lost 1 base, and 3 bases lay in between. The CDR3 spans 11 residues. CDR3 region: CSVDGNTEAFF. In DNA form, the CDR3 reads TGCAGCGTTGACGGGAACACTGAAGCTTTCTTT.

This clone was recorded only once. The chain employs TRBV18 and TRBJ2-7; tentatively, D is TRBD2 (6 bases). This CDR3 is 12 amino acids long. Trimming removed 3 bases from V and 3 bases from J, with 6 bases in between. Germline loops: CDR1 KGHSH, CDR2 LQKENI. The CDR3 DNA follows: TGTGCCAGCTCACCGGGACTCTACGAGCAGTACTTC. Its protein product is CASSPGLYEQYF.

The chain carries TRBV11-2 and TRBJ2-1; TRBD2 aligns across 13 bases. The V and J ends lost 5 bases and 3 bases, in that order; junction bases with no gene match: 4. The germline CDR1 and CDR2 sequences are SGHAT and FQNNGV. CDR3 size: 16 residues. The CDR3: CASSPTSGRHYNEQFF. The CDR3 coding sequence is TGTGCCAGCAGCCCGACTAGCGGGAGGCACTACAATGAGCAGTTCTTC. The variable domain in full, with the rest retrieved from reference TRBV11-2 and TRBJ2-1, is EAGVAQSPRYKIIEKRQSVAFWCNPISGHATLYWYQQILGQGPKLLIQFQNNGVVDDSQLPKDRFSAERLKGVDSTLKIQPAKLEDSAVYLCASSPTSGRHYNEQFFGPGTRLTVL.

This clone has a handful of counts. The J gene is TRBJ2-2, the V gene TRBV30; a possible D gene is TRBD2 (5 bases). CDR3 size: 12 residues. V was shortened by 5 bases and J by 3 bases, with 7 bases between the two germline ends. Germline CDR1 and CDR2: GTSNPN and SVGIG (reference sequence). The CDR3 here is CAWPSYTGELFF. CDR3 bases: TGTGCCTGGCCTAGCTACACCGGGGAGCTGTTTTTT.

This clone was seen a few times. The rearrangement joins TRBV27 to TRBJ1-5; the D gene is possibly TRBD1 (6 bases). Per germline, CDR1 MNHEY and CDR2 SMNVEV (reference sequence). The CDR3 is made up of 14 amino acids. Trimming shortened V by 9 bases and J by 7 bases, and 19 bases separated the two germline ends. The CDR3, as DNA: TGTGCCAGAACGAAAGGGGGGGTAGAACAGCCCCAGCATTTT. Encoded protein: CARTKGGVEQPQHF.

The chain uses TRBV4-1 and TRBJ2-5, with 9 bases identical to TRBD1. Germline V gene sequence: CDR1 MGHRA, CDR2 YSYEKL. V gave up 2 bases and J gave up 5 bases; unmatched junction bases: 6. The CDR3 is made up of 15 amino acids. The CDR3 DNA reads TGCGCCAGCAGCCAAAGACAGGGGGACGGGGAGACCCAGTACTTC. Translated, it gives CASSQRQGDGETQYF.

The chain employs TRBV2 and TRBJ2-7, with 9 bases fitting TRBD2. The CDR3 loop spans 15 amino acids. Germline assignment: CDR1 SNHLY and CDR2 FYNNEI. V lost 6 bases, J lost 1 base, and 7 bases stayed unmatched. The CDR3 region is CASSGRLAASYEQYF. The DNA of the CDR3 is TGTGCCAGCAGCGGTAGACTAGCGGCTTCCTACGAGCAGTACTTC.

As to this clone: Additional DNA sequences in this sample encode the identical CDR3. The CDR3 region is CASSPIGANVLTF. The CDR3 DNA sequence: TGTGCCAGCAGTCCTATTGGGGCCAACGTCCTGACTTTC. V and J are TRBV27 and TRBJ2-6; D is uncertain. The CDR3 sequence is 13 residues long. CDR1 is MNHEY, CDR2 SMNVEV, per germline (reference sequence). V shed 5 bases and J shed 3 bases, with 5 bases lying between them.

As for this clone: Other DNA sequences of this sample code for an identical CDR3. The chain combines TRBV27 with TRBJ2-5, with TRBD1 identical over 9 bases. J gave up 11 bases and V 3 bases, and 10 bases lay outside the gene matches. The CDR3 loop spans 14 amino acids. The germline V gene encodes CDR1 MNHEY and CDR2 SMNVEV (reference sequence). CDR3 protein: CASSLGQGASEQYF. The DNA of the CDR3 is TGTGCCAGCAGTTTGGGACAGGGCGCGTCGGAACAGTACTTC.